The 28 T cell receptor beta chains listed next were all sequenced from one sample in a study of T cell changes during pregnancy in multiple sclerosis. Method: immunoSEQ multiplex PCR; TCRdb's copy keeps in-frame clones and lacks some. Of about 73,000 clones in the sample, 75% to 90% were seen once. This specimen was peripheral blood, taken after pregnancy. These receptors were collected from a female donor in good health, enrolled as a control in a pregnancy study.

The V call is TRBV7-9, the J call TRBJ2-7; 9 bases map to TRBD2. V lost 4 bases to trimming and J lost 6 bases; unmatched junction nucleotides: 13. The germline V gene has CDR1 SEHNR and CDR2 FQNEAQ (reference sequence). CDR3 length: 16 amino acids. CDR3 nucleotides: TGTGCCAGCAGCTCCTTTCCGCGGGAGGGCCCCGTCGAGCAGTACTTC. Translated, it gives CASSSFPREGPVEQYF.

Written as DNA, the CDR3 is TGTGCCAGCAGTTGGGGCAGGGGGAACACTGAAGCTTTCTTT. This translates into CASSWGRGNTEAFF. The genes are TRBV27 and TRBJ1-1; tentatively, D is TRBD1 (6 bases). Trimming stripped 4 bases from V and 1 base from J, with 10 bases between. Germline loops: CDR1 MNHEY, CDR2 SMNVEV (reference sequence). The CDR3 extends over 14 amino acids.

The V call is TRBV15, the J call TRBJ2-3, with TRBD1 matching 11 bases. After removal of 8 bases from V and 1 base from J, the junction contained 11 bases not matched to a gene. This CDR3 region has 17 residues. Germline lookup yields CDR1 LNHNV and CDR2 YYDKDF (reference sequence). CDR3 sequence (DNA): TGTGCCACCGGGGGACAGGGGGTCCAAGCCCGCACAGATACGCAGTATTTT. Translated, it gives CATGGQGVQARTDTQYF.

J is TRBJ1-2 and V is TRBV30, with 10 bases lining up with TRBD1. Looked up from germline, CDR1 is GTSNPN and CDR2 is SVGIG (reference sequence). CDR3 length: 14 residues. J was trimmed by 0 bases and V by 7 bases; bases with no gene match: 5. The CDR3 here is CALRDRGSNYGYTF. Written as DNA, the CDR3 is TGTGCCTTAAGGGACAGGGGTTCTAACTATGGCTACACCTTC.

The CDR3 loop is CASSPNRDFNTGELFF. CDR3 nucleotide sequence: TGTGCCAGCAGCCCGAACCGGGACTTCAACACCGGGGAGCTGTTTTTT. This chain connects TRBV11-2 to TRBJ2-2, with TRBD2 as a possible D gene (6 bases). Looked up from germline, CDR1 is SGHAT and CDR2 is FQNNGV. This CDR3 contains 16 residues. V lost 5 bases, J lost 2 bases, and 15 bases lay in between.

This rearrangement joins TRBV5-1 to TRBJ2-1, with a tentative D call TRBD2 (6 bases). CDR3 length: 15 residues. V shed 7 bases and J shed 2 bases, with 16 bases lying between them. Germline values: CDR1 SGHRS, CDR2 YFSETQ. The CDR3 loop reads CASSTWGDPYNEQFF. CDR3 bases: TGCGCCAGCTCGACCTGGGGGGACCCCTACAATGAGCAGTTCTTC.

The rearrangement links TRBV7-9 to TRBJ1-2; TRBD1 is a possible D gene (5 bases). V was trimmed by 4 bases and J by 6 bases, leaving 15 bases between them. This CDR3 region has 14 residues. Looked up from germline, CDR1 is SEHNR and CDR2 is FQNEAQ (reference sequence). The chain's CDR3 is CASSSSGGYDGYTF. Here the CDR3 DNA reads TGTGCCAGCAGCTCGAGTGGGGGGTACGATGGCTACACCTTC. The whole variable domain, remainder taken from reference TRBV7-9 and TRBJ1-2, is DTGVSQNPRHKITKRGQNVTFRCDPISEHNRLYWYRQTLGQGPEFLTYFQNEAQLEKSRLLSDRFSAERPKGSFSTLEIQRTEQGDSAMYLCASSSSGGYDGYTFGSGTRLTVV.

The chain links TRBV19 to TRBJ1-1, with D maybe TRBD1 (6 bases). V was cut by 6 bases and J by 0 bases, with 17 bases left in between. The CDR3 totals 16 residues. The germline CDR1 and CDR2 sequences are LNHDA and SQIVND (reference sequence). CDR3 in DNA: TGTGCCAGTAGGCGAGGGGGACCTATTATGAACACTGAAGCTTTCTTT. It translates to CASRRGGPIMNTEAFF.

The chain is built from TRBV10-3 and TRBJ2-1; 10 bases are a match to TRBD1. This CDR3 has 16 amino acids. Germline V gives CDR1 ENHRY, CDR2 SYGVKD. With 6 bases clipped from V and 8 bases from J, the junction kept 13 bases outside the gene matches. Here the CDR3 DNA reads TGTGCCATCAGCCGAACCGGGACAGGGGTTGCCGATGAGCAGTTCTTC. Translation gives CAISRTGTGVADEQFF.

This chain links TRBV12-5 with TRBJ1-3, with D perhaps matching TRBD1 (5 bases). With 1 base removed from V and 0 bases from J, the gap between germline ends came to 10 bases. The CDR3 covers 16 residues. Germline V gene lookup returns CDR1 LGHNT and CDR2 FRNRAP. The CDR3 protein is CASGLDLTVSGNTIYF. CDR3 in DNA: TGTGCTAGTGGTTTGGACCTGACAGTCTCTGGAAACACCATATATTTT.

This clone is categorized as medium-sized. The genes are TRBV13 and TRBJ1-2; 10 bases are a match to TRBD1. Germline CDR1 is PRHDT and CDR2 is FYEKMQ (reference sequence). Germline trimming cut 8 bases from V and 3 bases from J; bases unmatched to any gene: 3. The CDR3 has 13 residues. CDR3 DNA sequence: TGTGCCAGCGCCGGGACAGGGGACTATGGCTACACCTTC. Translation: CASAGTGDYGYTF.

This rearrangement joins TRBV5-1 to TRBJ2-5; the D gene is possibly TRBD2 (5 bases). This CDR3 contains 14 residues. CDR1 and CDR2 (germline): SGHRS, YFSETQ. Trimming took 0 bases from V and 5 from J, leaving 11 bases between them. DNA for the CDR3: TGCGCCAGCAGCTTGGTCCCCGGGATGGAGACCCAGTACTTC. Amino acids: CASSLVPGMETQYF.

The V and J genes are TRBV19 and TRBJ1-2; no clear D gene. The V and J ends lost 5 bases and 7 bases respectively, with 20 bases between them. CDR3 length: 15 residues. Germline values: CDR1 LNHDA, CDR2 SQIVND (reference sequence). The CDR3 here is CASSPTYASLFGYTF. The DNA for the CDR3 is TGTGCCAGTAGTCCCACCTATGCCTCTCTTTTTGGCTACACCTTC.

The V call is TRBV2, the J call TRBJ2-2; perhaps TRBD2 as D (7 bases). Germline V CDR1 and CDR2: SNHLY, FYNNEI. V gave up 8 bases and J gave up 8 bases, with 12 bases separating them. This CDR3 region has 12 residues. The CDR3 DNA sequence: TGTGCCAGCGGGGGCGGGAGTGGGGAGCTGTTTTTT. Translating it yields CASGGGSGELFF. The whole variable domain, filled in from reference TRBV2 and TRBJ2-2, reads EPEVTQTPSHQVTQMGQEVILRCVPISNHLYFYWYRQILGQKVEFLVSFYNNEISEKSEIFDDQFSVERPDGSNFTLKIRSTKLEDSAMYFCASGGGSGELFFGEGSRLTVL.

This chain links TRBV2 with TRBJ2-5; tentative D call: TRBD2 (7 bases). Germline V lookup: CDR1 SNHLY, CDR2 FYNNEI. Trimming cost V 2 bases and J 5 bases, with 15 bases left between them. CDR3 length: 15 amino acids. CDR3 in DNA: TGTGCCAGCAGTGAACTGGGGGGGCAGGGTGAGACCCAGTACTTC. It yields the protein CASSELGGQGETQYF. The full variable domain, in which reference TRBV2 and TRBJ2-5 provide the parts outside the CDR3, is EPEVTQTPSHQVTQMGQEVILRCVPISNHLYFYWYRQILGQKVEFLVSFYNNEISEKSEIFDDQFSVERPDGSNFTLKIRSTKLEDSAMYFCASSELGGQGETQYFGPGTRLLVL.

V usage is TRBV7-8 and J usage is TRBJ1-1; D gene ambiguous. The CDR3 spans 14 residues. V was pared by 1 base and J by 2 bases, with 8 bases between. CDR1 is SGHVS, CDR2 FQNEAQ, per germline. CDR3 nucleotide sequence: TGTGCCAGCAGCTTAGGACGGAGCAACACTGAAGCTTTCTTT. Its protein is CASSLGRSNTEAFF.

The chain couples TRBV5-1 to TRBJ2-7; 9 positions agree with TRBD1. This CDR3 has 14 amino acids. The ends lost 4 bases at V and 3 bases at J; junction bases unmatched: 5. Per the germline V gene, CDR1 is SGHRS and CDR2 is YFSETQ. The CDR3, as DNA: TGCGCCAGCAGCGTGTCGACAGGGGGCTACGAGCAGTACTTC. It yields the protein CASSVSTGGYEQYF.

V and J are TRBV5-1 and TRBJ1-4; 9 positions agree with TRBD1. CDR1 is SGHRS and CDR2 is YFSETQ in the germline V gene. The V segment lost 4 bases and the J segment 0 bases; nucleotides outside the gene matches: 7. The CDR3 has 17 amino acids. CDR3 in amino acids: CASSGGQGPATNEKLFF. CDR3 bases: TGCGCCAGCAGCGGAGGACAGGGGCCCGCAACTAATGAAAAACTGTTTTTT. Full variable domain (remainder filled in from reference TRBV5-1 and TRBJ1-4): KAGVTQTPRYLIKTRGQQVTLSCSPISGHRSVSWYQQTPGQGLQFLFEYFSETQRNKGNFPGRFSGRQFSNSRSEMNVSTLELGDSALYLCASSGGQGPATNEKLFFGSGTQLSVL.

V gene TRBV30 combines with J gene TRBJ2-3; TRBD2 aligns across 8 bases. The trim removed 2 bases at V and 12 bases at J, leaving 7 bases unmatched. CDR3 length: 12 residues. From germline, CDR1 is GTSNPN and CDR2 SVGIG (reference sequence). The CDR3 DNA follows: TGTGCCTGGAGTACCACTAGCGGATCCCAGTATTTT. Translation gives CAWSTTSGSQYF.

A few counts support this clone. In nucleotides, the CDR3 is TGCGCCAGCAGCTTGGACTCCTCACAGAATAATAACTATGGCTACACCTTC. This gives the protein CASSLDSSQNNNYGYTF. V and J are TRBV5-1 and TRBJ1-2; no clear D gene. Per germline, CDR1 SGHRS and CDR2 YFSETQ. CDR3 size: 17 residues. V shed 0 bases and J shed 1 base, with 16 bases lying between them.

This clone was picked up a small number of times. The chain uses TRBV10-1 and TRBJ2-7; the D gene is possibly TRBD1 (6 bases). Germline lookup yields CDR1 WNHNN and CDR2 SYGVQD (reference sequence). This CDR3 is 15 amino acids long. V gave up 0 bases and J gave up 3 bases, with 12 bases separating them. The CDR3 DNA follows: TGCGCCAGCAGTGAGTCGAAGGGACAATACTACGAGCAGTACTTC. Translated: CASSESKGQYYEQYF.

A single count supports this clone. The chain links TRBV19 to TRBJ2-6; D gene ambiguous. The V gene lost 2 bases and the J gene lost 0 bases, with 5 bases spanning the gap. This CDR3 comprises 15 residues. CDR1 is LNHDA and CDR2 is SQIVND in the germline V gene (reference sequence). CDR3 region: CASSIKSSGANVLTF. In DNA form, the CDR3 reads TGTGCCAGTAGTATAAAGAGCTCTGGGGCCAACGTCCTGACTTTC.

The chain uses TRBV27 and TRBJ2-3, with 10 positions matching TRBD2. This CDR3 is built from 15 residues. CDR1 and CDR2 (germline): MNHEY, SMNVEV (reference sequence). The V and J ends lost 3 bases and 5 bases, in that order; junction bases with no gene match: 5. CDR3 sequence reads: CASSLGGLAKDTQYF. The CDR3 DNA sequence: TGTGCCAGCAGTTTGGGGGGACTAGCGAAAGATACGCAGTATTTT.

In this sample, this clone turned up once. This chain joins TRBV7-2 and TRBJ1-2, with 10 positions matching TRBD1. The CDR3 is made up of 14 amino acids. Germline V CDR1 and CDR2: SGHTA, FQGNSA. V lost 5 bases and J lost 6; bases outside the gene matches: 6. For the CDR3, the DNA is TGTGCCAGCAGCCACCCCGGGACAGGGGATGGCTACACCTTC. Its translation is CASSHPGTGDGYTF.

The CDR3, as DNA: TGTGCCAGCAGCAGAGGGACAGGGAAGACCTACGAGCAGTACTTC. Amino acids: CASSRGTGKTYEQYF. The chain links TRBV27 to TRBJ2-7; TRBD1 matches 9 bases. With V trimmed by 6 bases and J by 2 bases, 8 bases remained unmatched. The CDR3 loop spans 15 amino acids. Germline CDR1 and CDR2: MNHEY and SMNVEV (reference sequence).

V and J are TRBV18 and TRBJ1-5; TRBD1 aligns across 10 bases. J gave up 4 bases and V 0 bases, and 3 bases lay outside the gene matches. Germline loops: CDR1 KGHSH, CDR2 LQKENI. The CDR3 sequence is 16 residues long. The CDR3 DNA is TGTGCCAGCTCACCACCTGGGGGACAGGGGAATCAGCCCCAGCATTTT. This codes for CASSPPGGQGNQPQHF.

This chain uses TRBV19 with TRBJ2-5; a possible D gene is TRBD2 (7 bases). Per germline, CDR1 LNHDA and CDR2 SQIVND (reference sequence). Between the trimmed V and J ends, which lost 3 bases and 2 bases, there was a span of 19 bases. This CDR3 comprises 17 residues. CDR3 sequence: CASSMLGQPGGQETQYF. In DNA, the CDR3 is TGTGCCAGTAGTATGTTGGGACAACCGGGGGGACAAGAGACCCAGTACTTC.

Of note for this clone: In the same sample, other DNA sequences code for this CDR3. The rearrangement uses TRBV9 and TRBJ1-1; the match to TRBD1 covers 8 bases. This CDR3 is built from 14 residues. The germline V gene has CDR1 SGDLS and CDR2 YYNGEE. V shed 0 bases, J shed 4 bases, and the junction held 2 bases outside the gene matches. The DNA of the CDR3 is TGTGCCAGCAGCGTAGCAGGGGGCGGCACTGAAGCTTTCTTT. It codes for CASSVAGGGTEAFF.